The clone carrying this T cell receptor (beta chain) was counted between two and nine times. The CDR3 covers 15 residues. With 4 bases removed from V and 0 bases from J, the gap between germline ends came to 12 bases. Germline V CDR1 and CDR2: SGHRS, YFSETQ. The repertoire was sequenced with immunoSEQ multiplex PCR; TCRdb's copy has only in-frame clones and lacks some. The profile shows approximately 210,000 clones, over 75% of them singletons. The data stem from a study of blood T cell repertoires in COVID-19. The wider study: PBMCs, B-cell-depleted T cells, or T cells provided the cDNA or gDNA that made up the material.

The specimen was peripheral blood. The TCR comes from a middle-aged woman with acute or convalescent COVID-19. This chain links TRBV5-1 with TRBJ2-3; D call uncertain. The CDR3: CASSPDLTSTDTQYF. CDR3 nucleotides: TGCGCCAGCAGCCCTGACTTGACTAGCACAGATACGCAGTATTTT.